This T cell receptor (beta chain) was captured by sequencing in a study of cytomegalovirus exposure and HLA in healthy donors. Primers for the PCR totalled 60 Vbeta and 13 Jbeta. TCRdb keeps only in-frame clones here, not all; method: immunoSEQ multiplex PCR. This sample carries some 53,000 clones, with 9% to 15% going to the ten biggest clones. V was shortened by 6 bases and J by 7 bases, with 16 bases between the two germline ends. Germline values: CDR1 MNHEY, CDR2 SMNVEV (reference sequence). This CDR3 comprises 14 residues. The sequence was obtained from a woman aged 60-75 years in good health and CMV-seropositive. This chain uses TRBV27 with TRBJ1-5; the D gene is possibly TRBD1 (6 bases). Sequencing was done on a sample of PBMCs. The CDR3 DNA is TGTGCCAGCAGAGAGGGACACCTGGGGCAGCCCCAGCATTTT. Protein: CASREGHLGQPQHF.